One T cell receptor (beta chain) is described in this entry. Germline V gene lookup returns CDR1 MDHEN and CDR2 SYDVKM. V lost 5 bases to trimming and J lost 2 bases; unmatched junction nucleotides: 10. This CDR3 has 16 amino acids. The sample is drawn from a study of cytomegalovirus exposure and HLA in healthy donors. The study ran its PCR with 60 Vbeta and 13 Jbeta primers. TCRdb's table, derived via immunoSEQ multiplex PCR, lists solely in-frame clones and lacks some. The sample records 100,000 to 150,000 clones, 80% being singletons. The chain combines TRBV28 with TRBJ2-7; 9 bases are a match to TRBD1. The sequenced sample consisted of PBMCs. The TCR was taken from a woman between 35 and 50 years old in good health and CMV-seronegative. The chain's CDR3 is CASSPRWTGEPYEQYF. The DNA for the CDR3 is TGTGCCAGCAGTCCCCGTTGGACAGGGGAACCCTACGAGCAGTACTTC.